These 22 T cell receptor beta chains came from one sample sequenced in a study of blood T cell repertoires in COVID-19. Generated by immunoSEQ multiplex PCR, the TCRdb table keeps only in-frame clones and is missing some. In the table there are roughly 400,000 clones, roughly nine tenths of which are singletons. Sequenced sample: PBMCs or T cells enriched from blood (not recorded which). The receptors derive from a woman aged 30 to 39 who had recovered from COVID-19.

The chain is built from TRBV7-9 and TRBJ1-1; the D is unclear. Germline loops: CDR1 SEHNR, CDR2 FQNEAQ (reference sequence). The V end lost 1 base, the J end lost 8 bases, and 8 bases lay between the germline ends. CDR3 length equals 12 residues. CDR3 loop: CASSLGADEAFF. CDR3 nucleotides: TGTGCCAGCAGCTTAGGGGCAGACGAAGCTTTCTTT.

V gene TRBV7-2 combines with J gene TRBJ1-1; 7 positions agree with TRBD1. The CDR3 covers 13 residues. CDR1 SGHTA and CDR2 FQGNSA come from the germline V gene. V lost 0 bases to trimming and J lost 10 bases; unmatched junction nucleotides: 5. The CDR3 nucleotides read TGTGCCAGCAGCTTAGCCACCCCAGGGGGAGCTTTCTTT. This sequence encodes CASSLATPGGAFF.

The V gene is TRBV7-9, the J gene TRBJ1-6, with unresolved D. This CDR3 is built from 13 residues. Per germline, CDR1 SEHNR and CDR2 FQNEAQ (reference sequence). V gave up 6 bases and J gave up 4 bases, with 7 bases separating them. CDR3 residues: CASRADYNSPLHF. The CDR3 DNA is TGTGCCAGCAGGGCAGATTATAATTCACCCCTCCACTTT.

The CDR3 DNA is TGTGCCAGCAGCTTGGGGGGACTAGCGGGTTACAATGAGCAGTTCTTC. Its protein product is CASSLGGLAGYNEQFF. This chain uses TRBV5-6 with TRBJ2-1, with 12 bases aligning to TRBD2. CDR3 size: 16 residues. Germline CDR1 SGHDT, CDR2 YYEEEE. The trim removed 0 bases at V and 4 bases at J, leaving 2 bases unmatched. The complete variable domain, with remaining parts taken from reference TRBV5-6 and TRBJ2-1, reads DAGVTQSPTHLIKTRGQQVTLRCSPKSGHDTVSWYQQALGQGPQFIFQYYEEEERQRGNFPDRFSGHQFPNYSSELNVNALLLGDSALYLCASSLGGLAGYNEQFFGPGTRLTVL.

This clone was observed once. The chain links TRBV7-9 to TRBJ1-1; D is unclear. There are 12 residues in the CDR3. CDR1 and CDR2 (germline): SEHNR, FQNEAQ (reference sequence). V dropped 5 bases and J dropped 1 base, with 5 bases sitting between them. In DNA, the CDR3 is TGTGCCAGCAGCACACCGAACACTGAAGCTTTCTTT. This codes for CASSTPNTEAFF.

This clone was seen a single time. The J gene is TRBJ2-7, the V gene TRBV2; TRBD2 is a possible D gene (5 bases). Per the germline V gene, CDR1 is SNHLY and CDR2 is FYNNEI. Trimming removed 7 bases at V and 3 bases at J, with 13 bases between. The CDR3 is 13 residues long. The CDR3 loop is CASKAGVNYEQYF. DNA for the CDR3: TGTGCCAGCAAGGCGGGCGTAAACTACGAGCAGTACTTC.

CDR3 coding DNA: TGTGCCAGCAGCAGGGGGTCCAACACCGGGGAGCTGTTTTTT. As protein: CASSRGSNTGELFF. The chain uses TRBV9 and TRBJ2-2; D is possibly TRBD1 (6 bases). CDR1 and CDR2 (germline): SGDLS, YYNGEE. V was shortened by 4 bases and J by 2 bases, with 9 bases between the two germline ends. The CDR3 is 14 residues long. Together with reference TRBV9 and TRBJ2-2, the CDR3 gives the full variable domain: DSGVTQTPKHLITATGQRVTLRCSPRSGDLSVYWYQQSLDQGLQFLIQYYNGEERAKGNILERFSAQQFPDLHSELNLSSLELGDSALYFCASSRGSNTGELFFGEGSRLTVL.

The chain combines TRBV2 with TRBJ1-2, with TRBD1 identical over 8 bases. CDR3 size: 13 residues. From germline, CDR1 is SNHLY and CDR2 FYNNEI. V shed 2 bases and J 8 bases; nucleotides not matched to a gene: 4. DNA for the CDR3: TGTGCCAGCAGTGAACAACAGGGGGTCGGCTACACCTTC. It encodes CASSEQQGVGYTF.

In its sample, this clone was seen once. The V call is TRBV15, the J call TRBJ1-5, with 8 nucleotides matching TRBD1. The CDR3 loop spans 15 amino acids. Trimming at V came to 0 bases and at J to 11 bases, leaving 9 bases not matched to a gene. Germline-derived CDR1 and CDR2 are LNHNV and YYDKDF (reference sequence). In DNA form, the CDR3 reads TGTGCCACCAGCAGAGAACAGGGGGGGAATTCAGCCCAGCATTTT. It is translated as CATSREQGGNSAQHF.

This clone was seen just once. The chain combines TRBV4-3 with TRBJ1-1; D gene ambiguous. Trimming removed 5 bases from V and 10 bases from J, with 23 bases in between. Germline V lookup: CDR1 LGHNA, CDR2 YSLEER. The CDR3 length is 15 residues. CDR3 nucleotide sequence: TGCGCCAGCAGCTCGCAACCCGCCCCACTGGAGGGAGCTTTCTTT. Translating gives CASSSQPAPLEGAFF.

The chain uses TRBV7-3 and TRBJ2-1; D might be TRBD1 (7 bases). This CDR3 comprises 12 residues. Deletions cut 5 bases from V and 9 bases from J, with 11 bases between. Germline CDR1 SGHTA, CDR2 FQGTGA. CDR3 nucleotide sequence: TGTGCCAGCAGCGGAGGGGGCGGTGAGCAGTTCTTC. The encoded protein is CASSGGGGEQFF.

This sequence joins TRBV9 and TRBJ2-7, with D unclear. The V and J ends lost 2 bases and 7 bases respectively, with 16 bases between them. From germline, CDR1 is SGDLS and CDR2 YYNGEE. The CDR3 is 14 amino acids. This CDR3 is CASSVGAGFWEQYF. The CDR3 DNA sequence: TGTGCCAGCAGCGTTGGAGCCGGCTTTTGGGAGCAGTACTTC.

The chain is built from TRBV7-8 and TRBJ1-1, with D tentatively TRBD1 (5 bases). This CDR3 spans 14 amino acids. Germline V CDR1 and CDR2: SGHVS, FQNEAQ. The V and J ends lost 3 bases and 4 bases respectively, with 12 bases between them. CDR3 region: CASSFSSGGTEAFF. CDR3 sequence (DNA): TGTGCCAGCAGCTTCTCCAGCGGGGGCACTGAAGCTTTCTTT.

The CDR3 protein is CASSQDPGGADTQYF. DNA for the CDR3: TGCGCCAGCAGCCAAGATCCCGGCGGGGCAGATACGCAGTATTTT. The chain employs TRBV4-1 and TRBJ2-3; a possible D gene is TRBD2 (6 bases). V was clipped by 0 bases and J by 4 bases, with 11 bases between them. Germline CDR1 is MGHRA and CDR2 is YSYEKL. This CDR3 comprises 15 residues.

J is TRBJ2-7 and V is TRBV30; TRBD2 matches at 7 bases. The CDR3 has 14 amino acids. Germline V gene lookup returns CDR1 GTSNPN and CDR2 SVGIG (reference sequence). The ends lost 0 bases at V and 4 bases at J; junction bases unmatched: 6. The CDR3 spells CAWSVGGSFYEQYF. In DNA form, the CDR3 reads TGTGCCTGGAGTGTCGGCGGGAGTTTTTACGAGCAGTACTTC.

The chain uses TRBV6-5 and TRBJ2-2; D is unclear. V lost 7 bases and J 5 bases, leaving 5 bases between the germline ends. CDR3 length: 11 residues. The germline CDR1 and CDR2 sequences are MNHEY and SVGAGI. Here the CDR3 reads CASTGTGELFF. In DNA form, the CDR3 reads TGTGCCAGCACCGGTACCGGGGAGCTGTTTTTT.

The CDR3 region has the DNA TGTGCCATCAGTGATTCTCCCAATCAGCCCCAGCATTTT. Protein product: CAISDSPNQPQHF. V and J are TRBV10-3 and TRBJ1-5; D call uncertain. This CDR3 region has 13 residues. Trimming took off 3 bases at V and 3 bases at J, with 6 bases between the two ends. Germline values: CDR1 ENHRY, CDR2 SYGVKD.

The rearrangement joins TRBV4-3 to TRBJ2-1, with TRBD2 matching 11 bases. CDR1 is LGHNA and CDR2 is YSLEER in the germline V gene. The CDR3 runs to 17 residues. V was pared by 0 bases and J by 4 bases, with 5 bases of the junction left unmatched. Written as DNA, the CDR3 is TGCGCCAGCAGCCAAGATGGGCCTAGCGGGGGGTACAATGAGCAGTTCTTC. Protein sequence: CASSQDGPSGGYNEQFF.

This chain joins TRBV7-9 and TRBJ1-1; D is ambiguous. V was shortened by 8 bases and J by 1 base, with 8 bases between the two germline ends. Looked up from germline, CDR1 is SEHNR and CDR2 is FQNEAQ (reference sequence). The CDR3 sequence is 12 residues long. DNA for the CDR3: TGTGCCAGCGCAGTAGCGAACACTGAAGCTTTCTTT. It yields the protein CASAVANTEAFF.

This clone has a single count. The chain has TRBV7-9 and TRBJ1-1; the D is unclear. CDR1 and CDR2 from the germline V gene are SEHNR and FQNEAQ (reference sequence). The CDR3 loop spans 13 amino acids. Trimming cost V 3 bases and J 4 bases, with 9 bases left between them. The CDR3 region is CASSFGWSTEAFF. The CDR3 DNA sequence: TGTGCCAGCAGCTTTGGGTGGAGCACTGAAGCTTTCTTT.

The rearrangement links TRBV24-1 to TRBJ2-2; 7 bases match TRBD2. Per germline, CDR1 KGHDR and CDR2 SFDVKD. After removal of 5 bases from V and 0 bases from J, the junction contained 11 bases not matched to a gene. The CDR3 runs to 18 residues. The CDR3 DNA is TGTGCCACCAGTGGGAGGGAGGGGATAGGTTCGAACACCGGGGAGCTGTTTTTT. Its translation is CATSGREGIGSNTGELFF.

The chain carries TRBV9 and TRBJ2-7; 13 bases fit TRBD2. This CDR3 is 18 amino acids long. Germline V lookup: CDR1 SGDLS, CDR2 YYNGEE. V lost 3 bases to trimming and J lost 8 bases; unmatched junction nucleotides: 17. The CDR3 DNA is TGTGCCAGCAGCGCCTCTGCAAGACCGGGACTAGCGGGGTCCCAGCAGTACTTC. Translated: CASSASARPGLAGSQQYF.